A single sample is the source of the 20 T cell receptor beta chains below, sequenced in a study of CD8+ T cells in alopecia areata. RNA extraction was followed by reverse transcription into cDNA, which acted as the sequencing template. Sequencing used immunoSEQ multiplex PCR; TCRdb keeps in-frame clones, though not all of them. Among a few hundred thousand clones, roughly 40% were seen once, and the ten largest hold about 2.6%. The treatment here: oral pan-JAK inhibitor, 5-10 mg twice daily. The specimen comprised CD4+ T cells sorted from blood, sampled at approximately week 37, from a patient treated with tofacitinib. Source of these receptors: a human donor with alopecia areata.

V is TRBV14 and J is TRBJ1-1; D gene ambiguous. Trimming left V 1 base short and J 4 bases short, with 13 bases between. The CDR3 runs 15 residues. The germline gives CDR1 SGHDN, CDR2 FVKESK. In nucleotides, the CDR3 is TGTGCCAGCAGCCAAGGGGGTCTTAGGAGCACTGAAGCTTTCTTT. Translated: CASSQGGLRSTEAFF.

V usage is TRBV7-3 and J usage is TRBJ2-5; a possible D gene is TRBD1 (6 bases). The germline gives CDR1 SGHTA, CDR2 FQGTGA. The CDR3 totals 13 residues. The V end was cut by 2 bases, the J end by 4 bases, with 8 bases between. The CDR3 reads CASSLARGETQYF. CDR3 DNA: TGTGCCAGCAGCTTAGCCAGGGGAGAGACCCAGTACTTC.

This clone appeared a few times. This chain connects TRBV7-9 to TRBJ1-2; D may be TRBD1 (6 bases). In germline, CDR1 is SEHNR, CDR2 FQNEAQ (reference sequence). This CDR3 region has 14 residues. Trimming shortened V by 1 base and J by 7 bases, and 13 bases separated the two germline ends. CDR3 sequence (DNA): TGTGCCAGCAGCTTAGACATGGGGGCTGGTGGCTACACCTTC. Translation: CASSLDMGAGGYTF.

Notes on this clone: A far more abundant clone sits one base away, making this likely a read error. The rearrangement links TRBV5-1 to TRBJ2-1; maybe TRBD2 (5 bases). CDR3 length equals 14 residues. Germline V gene lookup returns CDR1 SGHRS and CDR2 YFSETQ. Trimming removed 3 bases at V and 5 bases at J, with 12 bases between. The CDR3 region has the DNA TGCGCCAGCAGCTACTGGAGGATAGACAATGAGCAGTTCTTC. Translating it yields CASSYWRIDNEQFF.

This clone occurred a few times. The chain is built from TRBV9 and TRBJ2-3, with 11 positions matching TRBD2. This CDR3 is built from 16 residues. The V gene end was trimmed by 2 bases and the J gene end by 4 bases; junction bases not matched to a gene: 6. Per the germline V gene, CDR1 is SGDLS and CDR2 is YYNGEE. This CDR3 reads CASSVGHSGRADTQYF. CDR3 DNA: TGTGCCAGCAGCGTTGGACATAGCGGGAGGGCAGATACGCAGTATTTT.

The chain joins TRBV29-1 to TRBJ2-7, with D maybe TRBD1 (5 bases). Germline assignment: CDR1 SQVTM and CDR2 ANQGSEA. V was cut by 4 bases and J by 2 bases, with 12 bases left in between. This CDR3 comprises 13 residues. CDR3 coding DNA: TGCAGCGTTGCCAGGACACCCGCCTACGAGCAGTACTTC. As protein: CSVARTPAYEQYF.

The chain carries TRBV9 and TRBJ2-7; TRBD2 matches at 11 bases. Germline V gene sequence: CDR1 SGDLS, CDR2 YYNGEE. The CDR3 is made up of 14 amino acids. Trimming took 5 bases from V and 3 from J; bases not matched to a gene: 4. The CDR3 sequence: CASSPSGRSYEQYF. The CDR3 nucleotides are TGTGCCAGCAGTCCTAGCGGGAGGAGCTACGAGCAGTACTTC.

J is TRBJ2-1 and V is TRBV2; tentatively, D is TRBD1 or TRBD2 (5 bases each). This CDR3 comprises 12 residues. Germline values: CDR1 SNHLY, CDR2 FYNNEI. V lost 7 bases and J 8 bases, leaving 12 bases between the germline ends. In nucleotides, the CDR3 is TGTGCCAGCACTGGGACGATCCATGAGCAGTTCTTC. It specifies CASTGTIHEQFF.

This clone was seen a handful of times. The chain is built from TRBV4-3 and TRBJ1-3, with D perhaps TRBD1 (5 bases). This CDR3 comprises 16 residues. Trimming removed 4 bases from V and 0 bases from J, with 13 bases in between. Per the germline V gene, CDR1 is LGHNA and CDR2 is YSLEER. CDR3 in amino acids: CASSRDSRISGNTIYF. CDR3 nucleotide sequence: TGCGCCAGCAGCCGAGACAGTAGGATCTCTGGAAACACCATATATTTT.

A few counts support this clone. The rearrangement links TRBV7-9 to TRBJ1-1; D ambiguous. Trimming shortened V by 6 bases and J by 7 bases, and 9 bases separated the two germline ends. Germline V gives CDR1 SEHNR, CDR2 FQNEAQ (reference sequence). The CDR3 runs 11 residues. The CDR3 region is CASSPEDEAFF. In DNA, the CDR3 is TGTGCCAGCAGTCCCGAGGATGAAGCTTTCTTT.

The sample holds many counts of this clone. The rearrangement uses TRBV5-1 and TRBJ2-7; weak D call: TRBD1 (6 bases). V shed 3 bases and J shed 2 bases, with 12 bases lying between them. The CDR3 is made up of 14 amino acids. Germline lookup yields CDR1 SGHRS and CDR2 YFSETQ. Here the CDR3 DNA reads TGCGCCAGCAGCTCGTCGACAGGTACCTACGAGCAGTACTTC. Protein product: CASSSSTGTYEQYF.

The chain is built from TRBV5-1 and TRBJ2-3; D gene unclear. V was pared by 0 bases and J by 2 bases, with 7 bases between. Germline CDR1 and CDR2: SGHRS and YFSETQ. The CDR3 is made up of 14 amino acids. The CDR3 protein is CASSLASDTDTQYF. CDR3 in DNA: TGCGCCAGCAGCTTGGCCTCGGACACAGATACGCAGTATTTT.

The CDR3, as DNA: TGTGCCAGCAGTCAACTAGCGGTCTACGAGCAGTACTTC. Amino acid sequence: CASSQLAVYEQYF. This chain uses TRBV6-5 with TRBJ2-7; 8 bases map to TRBD2. The J segment lost 3 bases and the V segment lost 5 bases, leaving 3 bases of the junction unmatched. Looked up from germline, CDR1 is MNHEY and CDR2 is SVGAGI. CDR3 size: 13 residues.

The V gene is TRBV18, the J gene TRBJ2-6; D unresolved. This CDR3 has 14 residues. CDR1 KGHSH and CDR2 LQKENI come from the germline V gene. V lost 3 bases, J lost 3 bases, and 6 bases lay in between. The CDR3 here is CASSPLVGANVLTF. CDR3 nucleotides: TGTGCCAGCTCACCCCTTGTTGGGGCCAACGTCCTGACTTTC.

V usage is TRBV7-9 and J usage is TRBJ2-1; no definite D call. Germline lookup yields CDR1 SEHNR and CDR2 FQNEAQ (reference sequence). The V end lost 3 bases, the J end lost 8 bases, and 2 bases lay between the germline ends. The CDR3 length is 10 residues. The CDR3 bases are TGTGCCAGCAGCTTTCATGAGCAGTTCTTC. It translates to CASSFHEQFF.

This clone was seen more than once but under ten times. The V and J genes are TRBV7-2 and TRBJ2-6, with 9 bases fitting TRBD1. The CDR3 contains 18 residues. J lost 4 bases, V lost 1 base, and 8 bases had no gene match. Germline V gene data show CDR1 as SGHTA and CDR2 as FQGNSA. As DNA, the CDR3 is TGTGCCAGCAGCTTAGTTCCGGGACAGGGCGTAGGGGCCAACGTCCTGACTTTC. It encodes CASSLVPGQGVGANVLTF.

The CDR3 nucleotides are TGTGCCAGCAGCTCGGTAGCGGGTGGGAAGGAGACCCAGTACTTC. Protein sequence: CASSSVAGGKETQYF. This chain uses TRBV7-6 with TRBJ2-5; TRBD2 matches 7 bases. With 4 bases clipped from V and 5 bases from J, the junction kept 10 bases outside the gene matches. CDR3 size: 15 residues. Germline values: CDR1 SGHVS, CDR2 FNYEAQ.

The chain couples TRBV29-1 to TRBJ2-1; 10 nucleotides match TRBD2. The CDR3 is 14 residues long. Germline V CDR1 and CDR2: SQVTM, ANQGSEA. After removal of 4 bases from V and 9 bases from J, the junction contained 9 bases not matched to a gene. CDR3 DNA sequence: TGCAGCGTTGCTCAGGCTAGCGGGAGTATTGAGCAGTTCTTC. This gives the protein CSVAQASGSIEQFF.

The rearrangement uses TRBV18 and TRBJ2-5; 7 bases line up with TRBD1. After removal of 4 bases from V and 5 bases from J, the junction contained 10 bases not matched to a gene. The CDR3 contains 15 residues. Germline V gene lookup returns CDR1 KGHSH and CDR2 LQKENI. CDR3 bases: TGTGCCAGCTCACGTGCGGCAGGGGGTGACGAGACCCAGTACTTC. Residues: CASSRAAGGDETQYF. The full variable domain, in which reference TRBV18 and TRBJ2-5 provide the parts outside the CDR3, is NAGVMQNPRHLVRRRGQEARLRCSPMKGHSHVYWYRQLPEEGLKFMVYLQKENIIDESGMPKERFSAEFPKEGPSILRIQQVVRGDSAAYFCASSRAAGGDETQYFGPGTRLLVL.

The chain links TRBV29-1 to TRBJ2-5, with D perhaps matching TRBD2 (5 bases). The CDR3 sequence is 11 residues long. Germline lookup yields CDR1 SQVTM and CDR2 ANQGSEA. Trimming cost V 8 bases and J 2 bases, with 9 bases left between them. This CDR3 is CSIASQETQYF. The CDR3 DNA sequence: TGCAGCATAGCGTCTCAAGAGACCCAGTACTTC.